Here is one T cell receptor (beta chain) with its context. Its specificity is unknown. Sorting captured naive CD8 T cells as CD8+CD4-CCR7+CD45RA+. Trimming left V 4 bases short and J 8 bases short, with 10 bases between. Germline assignment: CDR1 SGDLS and CDR2 YYNGEE. This CDR3 has 12 residues. This entry is derived from a study of molecular identifiers for immune sequencing clone quantification. Using its own MiXCR run on the PCR reads, TCRdb lists one record per CDR3 protein. The sample records 80,000 to 130,000 distinct CDR3 sequences, around 33% being singletons. Study-level points and caveats: Effector cells had over 99% of their molecules in clones above 20 RNA copies, while naive cells had under 1%.

Material for sequencing was naive CD8+ T cells from blood, with Jurkat cell RNA spiked in. Subset indicated: FACS-sorted CD8+CD4-CCR7+CD45RA+ naive T cells. The genes are TRBV9 and TRBJ2-1, with no clear D. The clonotype was recovered from a human donor in good health. Some libraries in this study had Jurkat cell RNA spiked in. CDR3 DNA: TGTGCCAGCAGCCCAAGCCCCCATGAGCAGTTCTTC. Its protein product is CASSPSPHEQFF.